This TCR beta chain was identified during a study of naive and memory T cell subsets. Findings and limits, study-wide: Over 95% of naive TCR sequences appeared only once after error correction, unlike memory subsets. Especially in CD8 cells, naive repertoires contained a few larger clonotypes, possibly CD45RA-re-expressing memory cells.

Concerning this clonotype itself: The antigen remains unidentified.

An equimolar mix of two oligonucleotides served as the beta constant-region primer for TRBC1 and TRBC2. Four rounds of PCR amplified the ligated cDNA using nested alpha and beta constant-region primers plus SP2. Ligation attached a single-stranded oligonucleotide with a 12-nucleotide UMI and the SP2 primer to the cDNA 3' end. MiXCR, applied by TCRdb to the UMI-ligation and nested PCR reads, yields one record per CDR3 protein. Of tens of thousands of distinct CDR3 sequences listed, over 9% are singletons. CDR1 is SGHAT and CDR2 is FQNNGV in the germline V gene. The ends were cut back, 2 bases at V and 5 bases at J, with 8 bases in the middle. The CDR3 runs 13 residues.

The clonotype comes from a human donor in good health. The rearrangement links TRBV11-2 to TRBJ2-3; tentatively, D is TRBD2 (5 bases). The sequenced sample consisted of naive CD4+ T cells from blood. The CDR3 is CASSLTRRDTQYF. As DNA, the CDR3 is TGTGCCAGCAGCTTAACTAGAAGAGATACGCAGTATTTT.